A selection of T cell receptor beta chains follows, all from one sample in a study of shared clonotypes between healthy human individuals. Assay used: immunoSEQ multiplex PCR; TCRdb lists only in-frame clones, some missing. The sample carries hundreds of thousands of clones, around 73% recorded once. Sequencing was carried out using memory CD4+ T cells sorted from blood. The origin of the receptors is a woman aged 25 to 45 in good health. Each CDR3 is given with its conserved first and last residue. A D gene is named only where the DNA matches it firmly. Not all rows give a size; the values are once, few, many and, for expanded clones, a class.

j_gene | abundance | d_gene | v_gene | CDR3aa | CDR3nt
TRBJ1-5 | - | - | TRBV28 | CASSLSRGDQPQHF | TGTGCCAGCAGTTTATCGCGGGGGGATCAGCCCCAGCATTTT
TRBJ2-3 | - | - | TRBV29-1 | CSVLRGGGTDTQYF | TGCAGCGTCCTCAGAGGGGGGGGCACAGATACGCAGTATTTT
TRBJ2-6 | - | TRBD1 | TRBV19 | CASSPRGTGGAKPSGANVLTF | TGTGCCAGTAGTCCTAGAGGGACAGGGGGCGCGAAGCCCTCTGGGGCCAACGTCCTGACTTTC
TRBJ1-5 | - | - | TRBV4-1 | CASSQEGGNSNQPQHF | TGCGCCAGCAGCCAAGAAGGCGGAAATAGCAATCAGCCCCAGCATTTT
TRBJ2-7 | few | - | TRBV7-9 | CASSQTRNYEQYF | TGTGCCAGCAGCCAAACTCGAAATTACGAGCAGTACTTC
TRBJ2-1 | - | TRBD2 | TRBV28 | CASSRTSDFINEQFF | TGTGCCAGCAGTCGTACTAGCGACTTCATCAATGAGCAGTTCTTC
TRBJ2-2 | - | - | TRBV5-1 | CASSLEPSYSTGELFF | TGCGCCAGCAGCTTGGAACCGTCTTATTCCACCGGGGAGCTGTTTTTT
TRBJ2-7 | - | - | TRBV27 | CASKLPGTYEQYF | TGTGCCAGCAAGCTGCCGGGAACCTACGAGCAGTACTTC
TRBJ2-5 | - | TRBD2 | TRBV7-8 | CASSPLAGVRETQYF | TGTGCCAGCAGCCCACTAGCGGGAGTAAGAGAGACCCAGTACTTC
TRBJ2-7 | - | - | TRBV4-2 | CASSQGGSYEQYF | TGTGCCAGCAGCCAAGGCGGTTCCTACGAGCAGTACTTC
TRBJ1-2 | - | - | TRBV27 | CASSPGTHRGYTF | TGTGCCAGCAGTCCCGGGACCCACCGGGGCTACACCTTC
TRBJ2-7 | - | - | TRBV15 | CATSRDGGSEQYF | TGTGCCACCAGCAGAGATGGGGGCTCCGAGCAGTACTTC
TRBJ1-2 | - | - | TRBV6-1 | CASSWAGGSQYGYTF | TGTGCCAGCAGCTGGGCGGGAGGCTCGCAATATGGCTACACCTTC
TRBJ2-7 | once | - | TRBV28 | CASTLIGRVSEQYF | TGTGCCAGCACCCTCATCGGTCGGGTGAGCGAGCAGTACTTC
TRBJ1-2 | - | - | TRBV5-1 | CASSLLGTSLYGYTF | TGCGCCAGCAGCTTGCTCGGAACATCGCTCTATGGCTACACCTTC
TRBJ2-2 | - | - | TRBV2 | CASREDSVATGELFF | TGTGCCAGCAGAGAGGACTCCGTGGCCACCGGGGAGCTGTTTTTT
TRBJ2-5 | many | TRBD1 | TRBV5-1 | CASSSGTGRETQYF | TGCGCCAGCAGCTCAGGGACAGGGAGAGAGACCCAGTACTTC
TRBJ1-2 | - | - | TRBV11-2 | CASSLSTAGYTF | TGTGCCAGCAGCTTATCGACAGCTGGCTACACCTTC
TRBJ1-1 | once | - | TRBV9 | CASSVEVGAGMNTEAFF | TGTGCCAGCAGCGTAGAGGTTGGGGCTGGCATGAACACTGAAGCTTTCTTT
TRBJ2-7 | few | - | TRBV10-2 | CASSPGDGFEQYF | TGCGCCAGCAGCCCGGGGGACGGCTTCGAGCAGTACTTC
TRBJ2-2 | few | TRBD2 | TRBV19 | CASNVAGGGGELFF | TGTGCCAGTAACGTAGCGGGGGGCGGCGGGGAGCTGTTTTTT
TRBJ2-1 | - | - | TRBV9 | CASSILNEQFF | TGTGCCAGCAGCATTCTCAATGAGCAGTTCTTC
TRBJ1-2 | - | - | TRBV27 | CASSVGDGTFYGYTF | TGTGCCAGCAGTGTAGGGGACGGCACCTTCTATGGCTACACCTTC
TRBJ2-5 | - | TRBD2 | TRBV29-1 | CSVSGSRETQYF | TGCAGCGTTAGCGGGAGCAGGGAGACCCAGTACTTC
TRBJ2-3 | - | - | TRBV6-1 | CASSEGVGGADTQYF | TGTGCCAGCAGTGAAGGGGTAGGAGGCGCAGATACGCAGTATTTT
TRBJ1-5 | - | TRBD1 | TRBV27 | CASSRTGGGNQPQHF | TGTGCCAGCAGCAGGACAGGGGGCGGCAATCAGCCCCAGCATTTT
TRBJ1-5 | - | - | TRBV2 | CASSEDGARNQPQHF | TGTGCCAGCAGTGAGGACGGGGCGCGCAATCAGCCCCAGCATTTT
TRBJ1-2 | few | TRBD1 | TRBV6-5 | CASSYDREVSGYTF | TGTGCCAGCAGCTACGACAGGGAAGTATCTGGCTACACCTTC